The 20 T cell receptor beta chains reported below all come from one sample, sequenced in a study of OX40 agonist ivuxolimab in advanced cancers. Assay: immunoSEQ multiplex PCR; the TCRdb copy retains only in-frame clones and omits some. The repertoire has 60,000 to 75,000 clones, 87% of them found once; the top ten carry approximately 5%. This sample comprised CD4+ or CD8+ T cells sorted from blood, obtained in a trial of the OX40 agonist ivuxolimab. These receptors were collected from an adult with an advanced solid tumor such as melanoma, head and neck, liver or kidney cancer.

The V and J genes are TRBV19 and TRBJ2-2; possibly TRBD1 for D (5 bases). The CDR3 runs to 14 residues. Germline CDR1 and CDR2: LNHDA and SQIVND (reference sequence). Trimming left V 2 bases short and J 4 bases short, with 8 bases between. CDR3 nucleotide sequence: TGTGCCAGTAGTATAAGGGGATCCACCGGGGAGCTGTTTTTT. Its translation: CASSIRGSTGELFF.

The chain is built from TRBV29-1 and TRBJ2-2; 9 nucleotides match TRBD1. The CDR3 is 15 amino acids. The germline gives CDR1 SQVTM, CDR2 ANQGSEA. V gave up 7 bases and J gave up 4 bases; unmatched junction bases: 10. The CDR3: CSAQSGTGSTGELFF. CDR3 DNA sequence: TGCAGCGCCCAATCCGGGACAGGGAGCACCGGGGAGCTGTTTTTT.

The rearrangement uses TRBV6-5 and TRBJ1-5, with D perhaps TRBD1 (6 bases). CDR1 is MNHEY and CDR2 is SVGAGI in the germline V gene. The CDR3 has 13 amino acids. The germline V and J ends were trimmed by 5 bases and 7 bases, with 12 bases remaining between them. CDR3 bases: TGTGCCAGCAGTATCGTCCAGGGGCAGCCCCAGCATTTT. Translating gives CASSIVQGQPQHF.

V and J are TRBV19 and TRBJ2-5, with D possibly matching TRBD2 (6 bases). The CDR3 loop spans 12 amino acids. CDR1 and CDR2 from the germline V gene are LNHDA and SQIVND (reference sequence). Trimming removed 5 bases from V and 4 bases from J, with 8 bases in between. The CDR3 nucleotides read TGTGCCAGTAGTTCAGCGGGAGAGACCCAGTACTTC. This sequence encodes CASSSAGETQYF. The full variable domain, in which reference TRBV19 and TRBJ2-5 provide the parts outside the CDR3, is DGGITQSPKYLFRKEGQNVTLSCEQNLNHDAMYWYRQDPGQGLRLIYYSQIVNDFQKGDIAEGYSVSREKKESFPLTVTSAQKNPTAFYLCASSSAGETQYFGPGTRLLVL.

This clone was counted a single time. The chain carries TRBV6-1 and TRBJ2-2; 7 bases are a match to TRBD1. The germline V gene has CDR1 MNHNS and CDR2 SASEGT. This CDR3 spans 13 amino acids. The V gene end was trimmed by 6 bases and the J gene end by 5 bases; junction bases not matched to a gene: 3. CDR3 residues: CASRTGLTGELFF. In DNA form, the CDR3 reads TGTGCCAGCAGGACAGGGTTAACCGGGGAGCTGTTTTTT.

The rearrangement links TRBV27 to TRBJ1-6, with a possible D match to TRBD1 (5 bases). The CDR3 totals 14 residues. Germline values: CDR1 MNHEY, CDR2 SMNVEV (reference sequence). V gave up 2 bases and J gave up 7 bases, with 9 bases separating them. CDR3 protein: CASSLRGENSPLHF. The CDR3 DNA reads as TGTGCCAGCAGTTTAAGGGGTGAGAATTCACCCCTCCACTTT.

The V call is TRBV5-6, the J call TRBJ1-5; D is perhaps TRBD1 (5 bases). The ends were cut back, 3 bases at V and 5 bases at J, with 6 bases in the middle. CDR3 length equals 12 residues. The germline V gene has CDR1 SGHDT and CDR2 YYEEEE. The CDR3 here is CASSSQDQPQHF. The CDR3 DNA reads as TGTGCCAGCAGCTCACAGGATCAGCCCCAGCATTTT.

V is TRBV7-2 and J is TRBJ1-3, with D tentatively TRBD1 (5 bases). V was cut by 6 bases and J by 4 bases, with 10 bases left in between. CDR1 and CDR2 (germline): SGHTA, FQGNSA. The length of the CDR3 is 13 residues. Here the CDR3 DNA reads TGTGCCAGCAGGGGGACGGTCGGAAACACCATATATTTT. Its protein is CASRGTVGNTIYF. The whole variable domain, filled in from reference TRBV7-2 and TRBJ1-3, reads GAGVSQSPSNKVTEKGKDVELRCDPISGHTALYWYRQSLGQGLEFLIYFQGNSAPDKSGLPSDRFSAERTGGSVSTLTIQRTQQEDSAVYLCASRGTVGNTIYFGEGSWLTVV.

The V gene is TRBV10-3, the J gene TRBJ2-5; D is perhaps TRBD1 (5 bases). Germline CDR1 is ENHRY and CDR2 is SYGVKD. This CDR3 region has 14 residues. V lost 2 bases, J lost 5 bases, and 12 bases lay in between. The CDR3 loop reads CAISEAQQVETQYF. CDR3 sequence (DNA): TGTGCCATCAGTGAGGCTCAACAGGTGGAGACCCAGTACTTC.

The chain joins TRBV27 to TRBJ1-6; D not certain. Germline V CDR1 and CDR2: MNHEY, SMNVEV (reference sequence). The CDR3 runs 15 residues. V gave up 3 bases and J gave up 9 bases, with 15 bases separating them. CDR3 sequence: CASSLSSPRGSPLHF. Written as DNA, the CDR3 is TGTGCCAGCAGTTTGTCCAGTCCCCGAGGTTCACCCCTCCACTTT.

This clone was seen only a few times. This chain uses TRBV4-1 with TRBJ2-3; no clear D. Germline V gene sequence: CDR1 MGHRA, CDR2 YSYEKL. There are 14 residues in the CDR3. With 2 bases removed from V and 1 base from J, the gap between germline ends came to 7 bases. The CDR3 spells CASSQLLGTDTQYF. In nucleotides, the CDR3 is TGCGCCAGCAGCCAACTTTTGGGCACAGATACGCAGTATTTT.

The rearrangement joins TRBV10-3 to TRBJ2-1, with 9 bases lining up with TRBD1. V lost 6 bases to trimming and J lost 6 bases; unmatched junction nucleotides: 9. This CDR3 has 15 amino acids. Germline V gene sequence: CDR1 ENHRY, CDR2 SYGVKD. This CDR3 reads CAISQQGAVGNEQFF. CDR3 DNA: TGTGCCATCAGCCAACAGGGGGCAGTGGGCAATGAGCAGTTCTTC.

V gene TRBV19 combines with J gene TRBJ2-1; 9 bases map to TRBD1. CDR3 length: 15 residues. V trimming: 3 bases; J trimming: 6 bases; junction bases outside the gene matches: 6. Germline CDR1 and CDR2: LNHDA and SQIVND (reference sequence). The chain's CDR3 is CASSIAGTGFNEQFF. The CDR3, as DNA: TGTGCCAGTAGTATCGCCGGGACAGGGTTCAATGAGCAGTTCTTC.

V gene TRBV7-2 combines with J gene TRBJ2-3; no clear D. The V end lost 1 base, the J end lost 0 bases, and 8 bases lay between the germline ends. Germline loops: CDR1 SGHTA, CDR2 FQGNSA. The CDR3 spans 15 residues. The CDR3 nucleotides read TGTGCCAGCAGCTTAGTTGCCTTTAGCACAGATACGCAGTATTTT. It translates to CASSLVAFSTDTQYF.

This clone was seen only once. The V and J genes are TRBV7-9 and TRBJ1-3; D remains ambiguous. Germline-derived CDR1 and CDR2 are SEHNR and FQNEAQ (reference sequence). V was clipped by 1 base and J by 1 base, with 11 bases between them. The CDR3 has 16 amino acids. The DNA for the CDR3 is TGTGCCAGCAGCTTAGGTGCCAAAAAGTCTGGAAACACCATATATTTT. Its translation: CASSLGAKKSGNTIYF.

This clone was recorded only once. V usage is TRBV11-2 and J usage is TRBJ2-5, with 7 bases that match TRBD1. CDR1 is SGHAT, CDR2 FQNNGV, per germline. J was trimmed by 2 bases and V by 5 bases; bases with no gene match: 14. The CDR3 spans 17 residues. This CDR3 reads CASSKGPGTAKQETQYF. The CDR3 DNA follows: TGTGCCAGCAGCAAAGGCCCCGGGACAGCCAAACAAGAGACCCAGTACTTC.

The V and J genes are TRBV6-6 and TRBJ1-1; unclear D gene. V shed 5 bases and J shed 4 bases, with 11 bases lying between them. Per the germline V gene, CDR1 is MNHNY and CDR2 is SVGAGI (reference sequence). The CDR3 covers 13 residues. This CDR3 reads CASSHGILTEAFF. CDR3 DNA sequence: TGTGCCAGCAGTCACGGGATACTCACTGAAGCTTTCTTT.

The V and J genes are TRBV19 and TRBJ2-5; a possible D gene is TRBD1 (6 bases). The V gene lost 10 bases and the J gene lost 7 bases, with 16 bases spanning the gap. There are 12 residues in the CDR3. Germline V gene lookup returns CDR1 LNHDA and CDR2 SQIVND (reference sequence). CDR3 sequence: CATRGTGTTQYF. The CDR3 DNA reads as TGTGCCACTAGGGGGACGGGGACGACCCAGTACTTC. Filled out from reference TRBV19 and TRBJ2-5, the complete variable domain reads DGGITQSPKYLFRKEGQNVTLSCEQNLNHDAMYWYRQDPGQGLRLIYYSQIVNDFQKGDIAEGYSVSREKKESFPLTVTSAQKNPTAFYLCATRGTGTTQYFGPGTRLLVL.

V is TRBV4-3 and J is TRBJ1-6; the D gene is possibly TRBD1 (5 bases). V dropped 2 bases and J dropped 7 bases, with 9 bases sitting between them. This CDR3 is 14 amino acids long. The germline CDR1 and CDR2 sequences are LGHNA and YSLEER. The CDR3 spells CASSQLQENSPLHF. The CDR3 coding sequence is TGCGCCAGCAGCCAACTACAGGAAAATTCACCCCTCCACTTT.

The genes are TRBV19 and TRBJ2-1; the match to TRBD2 covers 7 bases. Germline CDR1 reads LNHDA; CDR2 reads SQIVND (reference sequence). Trimming at V came to 4 bases and at J to 5 bases, leaving 8 bases not matched to a gene. CDR3 length equals 15 residues. The CDR3 DNA follows: TGTGCCAGTAGTACTCCGGGAGGTCCCGACAATGAGCAGTTCTTC. Residues: CASSTPGGPDNEQFF.